This T cell receptor (beta chain) originates from a study of shared clonotypes between healthy human individuals. In the study overall: The cohort had a couple of women and a few men, ages 18 to 49. Study-level results: The sole specimen, blood, was sampled, and tissue repertoires likely differ.

It was 250 to 350 ng DNA, about 33,000 T cell genomes, that went into each replicate PCR of unsorted PBMC. Only in-frame clones appear in the TCRdb table, and some are missing; sequencing was by immunoSEQ multiplex PCR. This sample has about 470,000 clones, with roughly 77% found just once. This clone came up a few times. The antigen remains undetermined. The CDR3 is 15 amino acids. The ends lost 3 bases at V and 8 bases at J; junction bases unmatched: 9. Per the germline V gene, CDR1 is SGHRS and CDR2 is YFSETQ. Donors had no recently reported acute infections or vaccinations and were HIV-negative. The sample comprised PBMCs. The sequence was collected from a woman in her thirties or forties in good health. Some clones in this sample may be carry-over from other donors' samples. This rearrangement joins TRBV5-1 to TRBJ2-1; TRBD2 agrees at 9 bases. In DNA form, the CDR3 reads TGCGCCAGCAGCTCCAATAGCGGGAGTTCGTATGAGCAGTTCTTC. It encodes CASSSNSGSSYEQFF.